In its sample, the clone carrying this T cell receptor (beta chain) was seen once. Its cognate antigen is unknown. TCRdb re-called the reads through MiXCR, storing one row per CDR3 protein. The data hold around 800,000 distinct CDR3 sequences, with about 30% observed a single time. The sample comes from a study of T cell repertoires in cytomegalovirus infection. Study-level information: Recently identified HLA-C-restricted and well-studied HLA-B-restricted CMV epitopes were used. Public TCR beta signatures marked donors with CMV infection and the matching HLA.

The CDR3 is made up of 14 amino acids. The V gene end was trimmed by 8 bases and the J gene end by 4 bases; junction bases not matched to a gene: 7. Study-wide results and limits: Using cumulative public TCR beta family frequency, the authors identified those who carried CMV together with the relevant HLA. Clonotypes of TCR beta that were HLA-C-restricted and CMV-specific dominated the ex vivo response.

J is TRBJ2-2 and V is TRBV12-3 or TRBV12-4, with 7 bases that match TRBD1. Material: cultured CD8+ T cells from PBMCs, obtained from culture after CMV antigen stimulation. This clonotype was obtained from a human donor in good health (CMV status not recorded). Some clones in this sample may be carry-over from other donors' samples. The CDR3 loop is CASDTGEGTGELFF. The DNA for the CDR3 is TGTGCCAGCGACACAGGGGAAGGCACCGGGGAGCTGTTTTTT.